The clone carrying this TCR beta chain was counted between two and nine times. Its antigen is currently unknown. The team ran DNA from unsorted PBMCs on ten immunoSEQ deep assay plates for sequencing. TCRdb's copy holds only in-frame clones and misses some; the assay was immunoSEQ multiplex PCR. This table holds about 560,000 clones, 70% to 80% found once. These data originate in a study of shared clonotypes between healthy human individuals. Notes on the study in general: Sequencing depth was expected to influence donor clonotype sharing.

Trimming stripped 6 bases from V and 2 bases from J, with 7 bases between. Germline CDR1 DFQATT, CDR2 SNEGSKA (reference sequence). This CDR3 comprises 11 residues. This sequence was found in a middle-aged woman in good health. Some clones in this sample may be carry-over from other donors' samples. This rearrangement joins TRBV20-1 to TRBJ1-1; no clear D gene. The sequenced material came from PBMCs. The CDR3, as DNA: TGCAGTGCCCAATTCAACACTGAAGCTTTCTTT. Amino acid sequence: CSAQFNTEAFF.